This T cell receptor (beta chain) was captured by sequencing in a study of blood T cells in healthy people across ages. Through a sample-barcoded 5' primer and a J-beta primer mix, a second PCR was run for about 7 to 12 cycles. TCRdb processed the 5' RACE reads anew with MiXCR; each CDR3 protein has one entry. The table records hundreds of thousands of distinct CDR3 sequences, roughly 41% of them present only once. The specimen was blood. The source of this sequence is a man aged 80 or over in good health.

Written as DNA, the CDR3 is TGTGCCAGCAGCTTTCTCGCTAGCGACTCGAGGGGAGAGACCCAGTACTTC. Protein product: CASSFLASDSRGETQYF. This chain joins TRBV7-9 and TRBJ2-5; D is perhaps TRBD2 (6 bases). This CDR3 region has 17 residues. Germline CDR1 SEHNR, CDR2 FQNEAQ (reference sequence). V lost 3 bases and J lost 4, with 21 bases in between.